Listed below are T cell receptor beta chains from one sample, sequenced in a study of blood T cell repertoires in COVID-19. The method was immunoSEQ multiplex PCR; TCRdb's version includes in-frame clones alone and lacks a portion of them. The data contain about 150,000 clones, approximately 88% of them singletons. Sequencing used peripheral blood. All receptors derive from a woman in her fifties or sixties with acute or convalescent COVID-19. CDR3s include the opening cysteine and the closing phenylalanine or tryptophan. Each record gives: V gene, clone size, J gene, D gene, CDR3 protein, CDR3 DNA. The D gene is left open where the match is weak. The size field is filled for only some rows; it gives once, few, many or a size class.

>TRBV5-5|once|TRBJ2-2|.
CASSRSTGNTGELFF
TGTGCCAGCAGCCGGAGTACGGGTAACACCGGGGAGCTGTTTTTT
>TRBV24-1|.|TRBJ2-5|.
CATSDPGQLETQYF
TGTGCCACCAGTGACCCTGGACAGTTGGAGACCCAGTACTTC
>TRBV7-5|.|TRBJ2-5|.
CARSPGLPRETQYF
TGTGCCAGAAGCCCTGGACTACCAAGGGAGACCCAGTACTTC
>TRBV5-8|.|TRBJ2-3|TRBD2
CASSQLAGRDTQYF
TGTGCCAGCAGCCAATTAGCGGGAAGAGATACGCAGTATTTT
>TRBV5-4|.|TRBJ1-2|.
CASSLEAAGGYTF
TGTGCCAGCAGCTTGGAGGCGGCGGGAGGCTACACCTTC
>TRBV6-5|.|TRBJ1-2|.
CASSYSPANYGYTF
TGTGCCAGCAGTTACTCCCCAGCTAACTATGGCTACACCTTC
>TRBV6-5|.|TRBJ1-2|TRBD1
CASSRTGRSYGYTF
TGTGCCAGCAGTCGGACAGGGAGGAGCTATGGCTACACCTTC
>TRBV7-9|.|TRBJ1-2|.
CASSFGQLYGYTF
TGTGCCAGCAGCTTTGGGCAGCTCTATGGCTACACCTTC
>TRBV6-4|.|TRBJ2-1|.
CASSPDPSSYNEQFF
TGTGCCAGCAGTCCCGATCCCAGCTCCTACAATGAGCAGTTCTTC
>TRBV12-3/TRBV12-4|.|TRBJ1-1|TRBD1
CASGQGTKTEAFF
TGTGCCAGCGGACAGGGTACGAAGACTGAAGCTTTCTTT
>TRBV2|.|TRBJ1-4|TRBD1
CASSRGLGEKLFF
TGTGCCAGCAGCAGGGGGCTAGGAGAAAAACTGTTTTTT
>TRBV19|.|TRBJ2-1|.
CASQILASSYNEQFF
TGTGCCAGCCAAATACTAGCAAGCTCCTACAATGAGCAGTTCTTC
>TRBV6-5|once|TRBJ1-1|.
CASALTVNTEAFF
TGTGCCAGTGCCCTTACAGTGAACACTGAAGCTTTCTTT
>TRBV3-1/TRBV3-2|.|TRBJ2-1|TRBD2
CASSPYSGGAYNEQFF
TGTGCCAGCAGCCCCTATAGCGGGGGGGCCTACAATGAGCAGTTCTTC
>TRBV24-1|.|TRBJ2-7|.
CATSDSGKAGRVGYEQYF
TGTGCCACCAGTGATTCCGGGAAAGCGGGCAGGGTCGGCTACGAGCAGTACTTC
>TRBV5-6|.|TRBJ1-1|.
CASSLSSTIPGTEAFF
TGTGCCAGCAGCCTCAGTTCGACAATCCCTGGAACTGAAGCTTTCTTT
>TRBV15|.|TRBJ2-7|TRBD1
CATSRFPLGTGEEQYF
TGTGCCACCAGCAGATTTCCCTTAGGGACAGGGGAAGAGCAGTACTTC
>TRBV7-2|.|TRBJ1-1|.
CASSREVGTEAFF
TGTGCCAGCAGCCGGGAGGTAGGCACTGAAGCTTTCTTT
>TRBV6-1|.|TRBJ2-5|TRBD1
CASSEVSGGGETQYF
TGTGCCAGCAGTGAAGTCTCAGGGGGCGGGGAGACCCAGTACTTC
>TRBV10-1|.|TRBJ1-1|.
CASSESIWPEAFF
TGCGCCAGCAGTGAGTCGATTTGGCCTGAAGCTTTCTTT
>TRBV24-1|.|TRBJ2-2|TRBD1
CATGDRTNTGELFF
TGTGCCACCGGGGACAGGACGAACACCGGGGAGCTGTTTTTT
>TRBV29-1|.|TRBJ2-1|TRBD1
CSVPGQGEKEQFF
TGCAGCGTTCCAGGACAGGGGGAAAAGGAGCAGTTCTTC
>TRBV7-8|.|TRBJ2-1|TRBD2
CASSLFGTSVKEQFF
TGTGCCAGCAGCTTATTTGGGACTAGCGTCAAGGAGCAGTTCTTC
>TRBV5-6|.|TRBJ1-1|.
CASKQEGANTEAFF
TGTGCCAGCAAACAAGAAGGGGCCAACACTGAAGCTTTCTTT
>TRBV19|.|TRBJ1-6|.
CASSIKAADHSPLHF
TGTGCCAGTAGTATAAAGGCGGCAGATCACTCACCCCTCCACTTT
>TRBV10-3|.|TRBJ2-2|.
CAISESRLSPANTGELFF
TGTGCCATCAGTGAGTCGAGGCTCTCACCAGCGAACACCGGGGAGCTGTTTTTT
>TRBV27|once|TRBJ2-5|TRBD1
CASSSIGGEKETQYF
TGTGCCAGCAGTTCAATAGGGGGCGAAAAAGAGACCCAGTACTTC
>TRBV5-4|.|TRBJ2-3|TRBD2
CASSLAGRGVINTQYF
TGTGCCAGCAGCTTGGCCGGGCGGGGGGTAATAAATACGCAGTATTTT
>TRBV25-1|.|TRBJ1-1|.
CASSEWGGMNTEAFF
TGTGCCAGCAGTGAATGGGGGGGGATGAACACTGAAGCTTTCTTT
>TRBV6-5|.|TRBJ2-3|TRBD2
CASSRTSGGGTQYF
TGCGCCAGCAGCAGGACTAGCGGTGGAGGTACGCAGTATTTT
>TRBV3-1/TRBV3-2|.|TRBJ1-2|TRBD1
CASSQDSRQGNPYTF
TGTGCCAGCAGCCAAGATAGTAGACAGGGGAACCCCTACACCTTC
>TRBV3-1/TRBV3-2|.|TRBJ2-1|TRBD2
CASSQDRGGLQFF
TGTGCCAGCAGCCAAGATCGGGGGGGCTTGCAGTTCTTC
>TRBV5-1|.|TRBJ1-1|.
CASSFFGGENTEAFF
TGCGCCAGCAGCTTCTTCGGGGGAGAGAACACTGAAGCTTTCTTT
>TRBV6-4|.|TRBJ2-1|TRBD2
CASSPEIAGIFNEQFF
TGTGCCAGCAGTCCAGAAATAGCGGGGATTTTCAATGAGCAGTTCTTC
>TRBV6-2/TRBV6-3|.|TRBJ2-1|.
CASSYLGPEQFF
TGTGCCAGCAGTTATTTGGGGCCTGAGCAGTTCTTC
>TRBV5-4|.|TRBJ2-7|.
CASSSDSDTYEQYF
TGTGCCAGCAGCTCGGACAGTGACACCTACGAGCAGTACTTC
>TRBV21-1|.|TRBJ2-7|.
CASSKAGQGITGESYEQYF
TGTGCCAGCAGCAAAGCTGGACAGGGGATCACGGGAGAGTCCTACGAGCAGTACTTC
>TRBV5-7|.|TRBJ1-1|.
CASSLTGSTEAFF
TGTGCCAGCAGCTTGACAGGGTCCACTGAAGCTTTCTTT
>TRBV2|.|TRBJ2-2|.
CASSEWRSNTGELFF
TGTGCCAGCAGTGAATGGCGGTCAAACACCGGGGAGCTGTTTTTT
>TRBV2|.|TRBJ1-5|TRBD1
CASSGEIRVPGQAHF
TGTGCCAGCAGTGGGGAGATAAGGGTTCCGGGACAGGCGCATTTT
>TRBV9|.|TRBJ2-7|.
CASSVAGQSTYEQYF
TGTGCCAGCAGCGTAGCAGGACAAAGTACCTACGAGCAGTACTTC
>TRBV12-5|.|TRBJ1-1|.
CASGLVLRQPNTEAFF
TGTGCTAGTGGTTTGGTACTGAGGCAGCCGAACACTGAAGCTTTCTTT
>TRBV9|.|TRBJ2-5|TRBD2
CASSVMLAGEGQWETQYF
TGTGCCAGCAGCGTGATGCTAGCGGGAGAGGGCCAATGGGAGACCCAGTACTTC
>TRBV7-9|few|TRBJ1-2|TRBD1
CASRDRGTAGYTF
TGTGCCAGCAGAGACAGGGGGACCGCTGGCTACACCTTC
>TRBV30|.|TRBJ1-1|.
CAWGLFGNTEAFF
TGTGCCTGGGGACTTTTTGGAAACACTGAAGCTTTCTTT
>TRBV7-6|.|TRBJ1-4|TRBD1
CASSFDRGTNEKLFF
TGTGCCAGCAGCTTTGACAGGGGAACTAATGAAAAACTGTTTTTT
>TRBV6-2/TRBV6-3|.|TRBJ1-4|TRBD1
CASSYSPRQGSTNEKLFF
TGTGCCAGCAGTTACTCTCCGCGACAGGGATCAACTAATGAAAAACTGTTTTTT
>TRBV11-3|.|TRBJ2-3|TRBD2
CASSLWRGGADTQYF
TGTGCCAGCAGCTTGTGGCGGGGGGGGGCAGATACGCAGTATTTT
>TRBV4-1|.|TRBJ1-2|TRBD1
CASSQDVGQGDGYTF
TGCGCCAGCAGCCAAGACGTGGGACAGGGGGATGGCTACACCTTC
>TRBV2|once|TRBJ2-3|TRBD1
CASSRQGELSDTQYF
TGTGCCAGCAGCCGACAGGGGGAGTTGTCAGATACGCAGTATTTT
>TRBV18|.|TRBJ2-7|.
CASSPREVLRSYEQYF
TGTGCCAGCTCACCAAGAGAAGTCTTACGCTCCTACGAGCAGTACTTC
>TRBV13|.|TRBJ2-3|.
CASSLGQGSTDTQYF
TGTGCCAGCAGCTTAGGACAGGGAAGCACAGATACGCAGTATTTT
>TRBV2|.|TRBJ2-7|.
CASSDGAGPSYEQYF
TGTGCCAGCAGTGATGGGGCTGGCCCTTCCTACGAGCAGTACTTC
>TRBV13|.|TRBJ1-1|TRBD1
CASSSTGGRAFF
TGTGCCAGCAGCTCTACAGGGGGTCGGGCTTTCTTT